This T cell receptor beta chain was captured by sequencing in a study of blood T cells in healthy people across ages. The CDR3 runs 18 residues. Trimming shortened V by 0 bases and J by 2 bases, and 19 bases separated the two germline ends. Germline V gene data show CDR1 as SGHTS and CDR2 as YDEGEE. Using a J-beta primer mix together with a sample-barcoded 5' primer, a second PCR was run for roughly 7 to 11 cycles. CDR3-containing paired-end reads numbered at least 2.5 million in each sample. TCRdb re-derived calls from the 5' RACE reads in MiXCR, one entry per CDR3 protein. The table shows around 1,600,000 distinct CDR3 sequences, with approximately 39% occurring only once. This clonotype turned up a few times.

The chain links TRBV5-8 to TRBJ2-3; D not certain. Sequences were obtained from blood. The TCR was taken from a woman aged 18-30 years in good health. The CDR3: CASSLGAIIGHFTDTQYF. The CDR3 DNA is TGTGCCAGCAGCTTGGGGGCCATCATAGGCCATTTCACAGATACGCAGTATTTT.